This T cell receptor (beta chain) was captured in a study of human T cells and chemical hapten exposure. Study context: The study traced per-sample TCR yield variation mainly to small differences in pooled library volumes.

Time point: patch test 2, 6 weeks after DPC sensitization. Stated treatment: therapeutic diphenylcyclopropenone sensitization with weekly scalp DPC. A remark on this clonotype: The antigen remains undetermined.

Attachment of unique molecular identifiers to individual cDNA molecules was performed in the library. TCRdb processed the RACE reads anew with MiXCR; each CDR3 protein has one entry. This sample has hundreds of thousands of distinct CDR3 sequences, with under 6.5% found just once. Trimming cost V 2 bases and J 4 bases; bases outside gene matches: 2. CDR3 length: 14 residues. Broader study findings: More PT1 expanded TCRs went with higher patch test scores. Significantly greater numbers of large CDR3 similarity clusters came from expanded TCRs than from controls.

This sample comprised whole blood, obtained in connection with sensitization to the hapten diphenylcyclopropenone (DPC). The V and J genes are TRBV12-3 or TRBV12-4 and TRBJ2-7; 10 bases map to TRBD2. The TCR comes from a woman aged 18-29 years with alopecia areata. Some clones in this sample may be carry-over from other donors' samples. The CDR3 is CASSLSSGGYEQYF. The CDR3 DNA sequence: TGTGCCAGCAGTTTATCTAGCGGGGGTTACGAGCAGTACTTC.